This T cell receptor beta chain originates from a study of blood T cell repertoires in COVID-19. Study at large: There were acute and convalescent COVID-19 samples, and they came from the United States, Italy and Spain. PBMCs, B-cell-depleted T cells, or T cells were the source of the cDNA or gDNA that made up the material.

With 9 bases removed from V and 7 bases from J, the gap between germline ends came to 10 bases. The germline V gene encodes CDR1 SGHTA and CDR2 FQGNSA. The CDR3 length is 10 residues. In the original processing: From reference gene primer amplification, estimates of nucleated cell counts were derived. Profiled with immunoSEQ multiplex PCR; TCRdb holds only in-frame clones, not every one. V, J and clone size were drawn from that table, and D and trimming were deduced from the DNA. Counted here are about 58,000 clones, approximately 80% occurring once; the ten biggest clones make up under 35%. Seattle-derived patients entered the study during active infection and were followed longitudinally.

The sequenced sample consisted of peripheral blood. The clonotype comes from a man aged 60 to 75 with COVID-19, enrolled during active disease. The rearrangement joins TRBV7-2 to TRBJ2-7, with D tentatively TRBD2 (7 bases). The CDR3 sequence is CASKGGEQYF. The CDR3 DNA follows: TGTGCCAGTAAGGGGGGGGAGCAGTACTTC.